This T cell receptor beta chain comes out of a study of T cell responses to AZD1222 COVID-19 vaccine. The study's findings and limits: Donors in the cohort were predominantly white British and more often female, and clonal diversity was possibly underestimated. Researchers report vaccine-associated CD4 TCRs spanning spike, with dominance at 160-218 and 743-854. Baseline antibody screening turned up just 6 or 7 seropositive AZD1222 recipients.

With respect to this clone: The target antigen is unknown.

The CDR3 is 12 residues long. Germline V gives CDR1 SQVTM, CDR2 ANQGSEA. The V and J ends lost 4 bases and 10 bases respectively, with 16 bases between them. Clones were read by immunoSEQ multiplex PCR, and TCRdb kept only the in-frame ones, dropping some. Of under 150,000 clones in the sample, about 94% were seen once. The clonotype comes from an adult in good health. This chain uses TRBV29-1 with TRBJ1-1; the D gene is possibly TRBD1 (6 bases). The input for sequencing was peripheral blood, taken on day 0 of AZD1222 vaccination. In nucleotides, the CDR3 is TGCAGCGTTGTCCGGGGGGCTACGCGAGCTTTCTTT. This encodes CSVVRGATRAFF.